The clone carrying this T cell receptor beta chain was picked up a small number of times. Deletions cut 2 bases from V and 2 bases from J, with 7 bases between. From germline, CDR1 is SGHRS and CDR2 YFSETQ. There are 13 residues in the CDR3. Assay: immunoSEQ multiplex PCR; the TCRdb copy retains only in-frame clones and omits some. The repertoire holds just over 95,000 clones, over 70% seen once, with around 4% in the top ten. The data were taken from a study of blood T cell repertoires in COVID-19. Sequencing used peripheral blood. The chain joins TRBV5-1 to TRBJ1-2; D gene ambiguous. The sequence derives from a man aged 55 to 69 with acute or convalescent COVID-19. The CDR3 protein is CASSFPGNYGYTF. The CDR3 DNA is TGCGCCAGCAGCTTTCCCGGGAACTATGGCTACACCTTC.